The clone carrying this TCR beta chain has at least ten counts. What it binds is not known. To make TCR beta libraries, researchers used iRepertoire HTBI primers and Arm-PCR of CDR3 regions. TCRdb analysed the multiplex PCR reads with MiXCR anew, one entry per CDR3 protein. The data hold about 620,000 distinct CDR3 sequences, with about 15% observed a single time. These data come from a study of regulatory T cells in long-lasting Graves disease. Study-wide results and limits: Preferential use of TRBV28, TRBJ1-2 and TRBJ2-5 was seen in persistent disease.

Germline CDR1 and CDR2: SNHLY and FYNNEI. Trimming pared 7 bases from V and 6 bases from J, leaving 13 bases between. The CDR3 covers 12 residues. Sample time point: newly diagnosed GD, antithyroid drugs for less than 3 months. With RNA extracted from PBMCs as input, the TCR library was made. The same data also contributed to another study, on T cells in Graves' hyperthyroidism and ophthalmopathy.

The chain links TRBV2 to TRBJ2-7; tentatively, D is TRBD1 or TRBD2 (5 bases each). The sequenced sample was peripheral blood mononuclear cells (PBMCs), obtained at new diagnosis, from a patient treated with antithyroid drugs. This receptor was identified in a woman under 40 with Graves disease. This CDR3 reads CASIGVGREQYF. CDR3 sequence (DNA): TGTGCCAGCATAGGGGTGGGACGCGAGCAGTACTTC.